This T cell receptor beta chain was identified during a study of blood T cell repertoires in COVID-19. Looking at the study overall: Samples taken during acute and convalescent COVID-19 were collected in the United States, Italy and Spain. PBMCs, B-cell-depleted T cells, or T cells provided the cDNA or gDNA that made up the material.

In the original workflow: Quantification of nucleated cells was approximated via reference gene primer amplification. Profiled with immunoSEQ multiplex PCR; TCRdb holds only in-frame clones, not every one. The V and J calls and clone size come from that table; D and trimming were worked out from the DNA. The sample carries 120,000 or so clones, around four fifths recorded once. Germline V gene data show CDR1 as SGHTA and CDR2 as FQGNSA. CDR3 length equals 15 residues. The V end lost 3 bases, the J end lost 1 base, and 9 bases lay between the germline ends. The sequence was obtained from a man aged 80 or over with active or convalescent COVID-19. The chain uses TRBV7-2 and TRBJ2-2; tentatively, D is TRBD1 (6 bases). Sequenced sample: peripheral blood. The CDR3 loop reads CASSLPGQNTGELFF. The CDR3, as DNA: TGTGCCAGCAGCTTGCCGGGACAGAACACCGGGGAGCTGTTTTTT.